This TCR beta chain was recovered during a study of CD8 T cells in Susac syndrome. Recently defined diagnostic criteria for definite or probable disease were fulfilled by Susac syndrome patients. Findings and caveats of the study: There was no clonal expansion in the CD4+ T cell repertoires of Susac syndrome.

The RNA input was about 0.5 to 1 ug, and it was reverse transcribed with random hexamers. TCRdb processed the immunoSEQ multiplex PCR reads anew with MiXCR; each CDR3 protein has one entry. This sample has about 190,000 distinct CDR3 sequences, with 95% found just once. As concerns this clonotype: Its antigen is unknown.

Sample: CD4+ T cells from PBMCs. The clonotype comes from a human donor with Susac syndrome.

In DNA, the CDR3 is TGTGCCAGCAGCCTGGGACAGGGCCGTTGGGCCCAGCATTTT. Encoded protein: CASSLGQGRWAQHF. The V and J genes are TRBV3-1 and TRBJ1-5, with TRBD1 matching over 9 bases. The CDR3 totals 14 residues. CDR1 is LGHDT, CDR2 YNNKEL, per germline (reference sequence). J was trimmed by 11 bases and V by 4 bases; bases with no gene match: 9.